This is a list of T cell receptor beta chains from one sample in a study of T cells in Graves' hyperthyroidism and ophthalmopathy. TCRdb passed the multiplex PCR reads through MiXCR, listing each CDR3 protein once. The sample holds a few hundred thousand distinct CDR3 sequences, 14% seen once. Sequencing used blood. The receptors come from a woman aged 18 to 35 with Graves' hyperthyroidism. Both conserved end residues are part of each CDR3. Fields, in order: J gene, clone size, V gene, D gene, CDR3 DNA, CDR3 protein. The D gene is left open where the match is weak. Clone size appears in some rows only: once, few, many, or a class for an expanded clone.

>TRBJ1-5|many|TRBV27|TRBD1
TGTGCCAGCAGTTGGGACAGAGATCAGCCCCAGCATTTT
CASSWDRDQPQHF
>TRBJ2-1|few|TRBV14|.
TGTGCCAGCAGCACTCGACTAGGGGGGGGCAATGAGCAGTTCTTC
CASSTRLGGGNEQFF
>TRBJ2-3|many|TRBV11-2|.
TGTGCCAGCAGCTTGTTCACAGGGAAAGATACGCAGTATTTT
CASSLFTGKDTQYF
>TRBJ1-1|.|TRBV20-1|.
TGCAGTGCTAGGCAGGGCGGGGCACGGGATGAAGCTTTCTTT
CSARQGGARDEAFF
>TRBJ2-1|many|TRBV20-1|TRBD2
TGCAGTGCTAGAGACGCGGGACTAGCGGGAGTGGGTGAGCAGTTCTTC
CSARDAGLAGVGEQFF
>TRBJ2-3|few|TRBV24-1|TRBD2
TGTGCCACCAGTGATACCTACGAGCGGGAGGCCTCAGATACGCAGTATTTT
CATSDTYEREASDTQYF
>TRBJ1-1|many|TRBV19|TRBD1
TGTGCCAGTAGTAAGGGACAGGGTGGTAAGATGAACACTGAAGCTTTCTTT
CASSKGQGGKMNTEAFF
>TRBJ1-2|.|TRBV6-1|.
TGTGCCAGCACCCCTGGAGTCCACAACTATGGCTACACCTTC
CASTPGVHNYGYTF
>TRBJ2-3|many|TRBV28|.
TGTGCCAGCAGGGACGGCCGGACCAGCGCAGATACGCAGTATTTT
CASRDGRTSADTQYF
>TRBJ1-4|many|TRBV28|TRBD1
TGTGCCAGCAGTCCCGCCGGGACAGGGATTGAGGAAAAACTGTTTTTT
CASSPAGTGIEEKLFF
>TRBJ2-3|many|TRBV12-5|.
TGTGCTAGTGGTTGGGCAACCCAGGTTGAGCCAGATACGCAGTATTTT
CASGWATQVEPDTQYF
>TRBJ1-6|many|TRBV30|.
TGTGCCTGGGGGGCAACAGGGTTCGCTTCACCCCTCCACTTT
CAWGATGFASPLHF
>TRBJ2-1|many|TRBV12-3/TRBV12-4|.
TGTGCCAGCAGTTTTGGGACTCATGGGAATGAGCAGTTCTTC
CASSFGTHGNEQFF
>TRBJ2-1|many|TRBV9|.
TGTGCCAGCAGCGTAGCTGGGATGGGGGAAAACTACAATGAGCAGTTCTTC
CASSVAGMGENYNEQFF
>TRBJ2-1|.|TRBV30|.
TGTGCCTGGGAGCGCGGGGCGTATGAGCAGTTCTTC
CAWERGAYEQFF
>TRBJ2-1|many|TRBV7-9|.
TGTGCCAGCAGCTTAACCCGAGACAATGAGCAGTTCTTC
CASSLTRDNEQFF
>TRBJ1-5|many|TRBV2|.
TGTGCCAGCAGTGAAGGCCCTCGGGGACCCCAGCATTTT
CASSEGPRGPQHF
>TRBJ1-2|.|TRBV25-1|.
TGTGCCAGCACTGACCAGGACAACGGGGCGAACTATGGCTACACCTTC
CASTDQDNGANYGYTF
>TRBJ1-2|many|TRBV9|TRBD1
TGTGCCAGCAGCGTAGGGACAGGGGGCTCCTCCGGCTATGGCTACACCTTC
CASSVGTGGSSGYGYTF